A single sample gave rise to the 19 T cell receptor beta chains below, sequenced in a study of T cell clonality in common variable immunodeficiency. Profiled with immunoSEQ multiplex PCR; TCRdb holds only in-frame clones, not every one. The data show tens of thousands of clones, with none appearing a single time. The sequencing sample was made of peripheral blood mononuclear cells. All receptors derive from a person between 18 and 75 years old in good health.

This clone was counted at least ten times. Read sequence stops 3 residues before the CDR3 end, and the germline J gene provides the missing end. This chain connects TRBV23-1 to TRBJ1-2; D unclear. TRBV23-1 is an ORF, with its function uncertain. The CDR3 spans 15 residues. Deletions cut 2 bases from V and 7 bases from J, with 17 bases between. The part of the CDR3 DNA that was read is TGCGCCAGCAGTCAACCAACACCGGGGATTGGTGGC. Protein: CASSQPTPGIGG. The complete CDR3 reads CASSQPTPGIGGYTF.

This clone occurred a few times. The sequenced CDR3 bases are TGTGCCAGCAGCGCCAGACAGATCAATCAGCCC. This sequence encodes CASSARQINQP. The entire CDR3 protein is CASSARQINQPQHF. The chain has TRBV5-6 and TRBJ1-5, with D possibly TRBD1 on 5 matching bases. The read gets to within 3 residues of the CDR3 end, and the germline J gene fills in the rest. Germline CDR1 reads SGHDT; CDR2 reads YYEEEE. The CDR3 sequence is 14 residues long. V lost 4 bases to trimming and J lost 3 bases, with 11 bases between them. The full variable domain, in which reference TRBV5-6 and TRBJ1-5 provide the parts outside the CDR3, is DAGVTQSPTHLIKTRGQQVTLRCSPKSGHDTVSWYQQALGQGPQFIFQYYEEEERQRGNFPDRFSGHQFPNYSSELNVNALLLGDSALYLCASSARQINQPQHFGDGTRLSIL.

This clone was observed at least ten times. The CDR3 end is not reached by the read, which stops 3 residues before it; the germline J gene fills it in. This chain links TRBV30 with TRBJ1-1; 7 nucleotides agree with TRBD1. From germline, CDR1 is GTSNPN and CDR2 SVGIG (reference sequence). V was clipped by 3 bases and J by 0 bases; unmatched bases: 7. CDR3 length equals 15 residues. CDR3 bases read: TGTGCCTGGAGGGAGAACACAGGGGTGAACACTGAA. Residues: CAWRENTGVNTE. The full CDR3 protein reads CAWRENTGVNTEAFF.

This clone was detected ten times or more. The read stops 3 residues short of the end of the CDR3; the missing end is completed from the germline J gene. The rearrangement joins TRBV30 to TRBJ2-7; 7 bases are shared with TRBD1. The CDR3 extends over 14 amino acids. The V and J ends lost 3 bases and 0 bases, in that order; junction bases with no gene match: 5. Germline values: CDR1 GTSNPN, CDR2 SVGIG (reference sequence). CDR3 in amino acids: CAWSDRAFSYEQYF. CDR3 bases read: TGTGCCTGGAGCGACAGGGCGTTCTCCTACGAG. The whole variable domain, remainder taken from reference TRBV30 and TRBJ2-7, is SQTIHQWPATLVQPVGSPLSLECTVEGTSNPNLYWYRQAAGRGLQLLFYSVGIGQISSEVPQNLSASRPQDRQFILSSKKLLLSDSGFYLCAWSDRAFSYEQYFGPGTRLTVT.

This clone was detected a few times. The CDR3 end is not reached by the read, which stops 3 residues before it; the germline J gene fills it in. The V call is TRBV7-9, the J call TRBJ2-3; 7 positions match TRBD2. From germline, CDR1 is SEHNR and CDR2 FQNEAQ (reference sequence). V gave up 4 bases and J gave up 2 bases; unmatched junction bases: 6. The CDR3 extends over 15 amino acids. The chain's CDR3 is CASSSRREFTDTQYF. CDR3 bases read: TGTGCCAGCAGCTCCAGGCGGGAGTTCACAGATACG.

At least ten counts were recorded for this clone. The observed sequence ends 3 residues before the CDR3 terminus, with the missing tail filled in from the germline J gene. This sequence joins TRBV6-1 and TRBJ2-7; a weak D match, TRBD1 (6 bases). Germline V gene lookup returns CDR1 MNHNS and CDR2 SASEGT. V was shortened by 4 bases and J by 4 bases, with 11 bases between the two germline ends. The CDR3 runs to 13 residues. The CDR3 here is CASSATGLYEQYF. CDR3 DNA (partial): TGTGCCAGCAGTGCTACAGGGTTATACGAG.

This clone appeared many times. The CDR3 goes on 3 residues after the read ends, and that part is filled in from the germline J gene. The chain couples TRBV7-2 to TRBJ2-7, with a weak D call TRBD2 (7 bases). The CDR3 consists of 13 residues. Per germline, CDR1 SGHTA and CDR2 FQGNSA. V lost 7 bases to trimming and J lost 3 bases, with 13 bases between them. CDR3 residues: CASTTRGGYEQYF. The sequenced part of the CDR3 DNA is TGTGCCAGCACCACGAGGGGGGGCTACGAG.

This clone was recorded a few times. Here the CDR3 reads CAWTLAGPGDYTF. CDR3 DNA, as far as it was read: TGTGCCTGGACACTAGCGGGGCCGGGAGAC. V and J are TRBV30 and TRBJ1-2, with D maybe TRBD1 (5 bases). The read ends 3 residues early relative to the CDR3; the germline J gene fills the gap. This CDR3 comprises 13 residues. CDR1 is GTSNPN, CDR2 SVGIG, per germline (reference sequence).

This clone has a count of ten or more. Coverage ceases 3 residues before the CDR3 finishes, and the germline J gene fills in the end. The chain couples TRBV5-1 to TRBJ1-1; weak D call: TRBD1 (6 bases). This CDR3 spans 14 amino acids. Germline V gene data show CDR1 as SGHRS and CDR2 as YFSETQ. V was trimmed by 4 bases and J by 1 base, leaving 11 bases between them. CDR3 loop: CASSVQGRNTEAFF. The CDR3 bases that were read are TGCGCCAGCAGCGTACAGGGTCGGAACACTGAA. The full variable domain, in which reference TRBV5-1 and TRBJ1-1 provide the parts outside the CDR3, is KAGVTQTPRYLIKTRGQQVTLSCSPISGHRSVSWYQQTPGQGLQFLFEYFSETQRNKGNFPGRFSGRQFSNSRSEMNVSTLELGDSALYLCASSVQGRNTEAFFGQGTRLTVV.

In this sample, this clone turned up many times. The CDR3 DNA, read in part, is TGTGCCTGGAGTCCCACGACAGGTCAAGAGACC. The encoded protein is CAWSPTTGQET. The entire CDR3 is CAWSPTTGQETQYF. The chain uses TRBV30 and TRBJ2-5, with D possibly TRBD1 on 6 matching bases. The CDR3 extends 3 residues past the end of the read, so its final part is completed from the germline J gene. V was clipped by 2 bases and J by 2 bases, with 12 bases between them. Per germline, CDR1 GTSNPN and CDR2 SVGIG (reference sequence). The CDR3 spans 14 residues.

This clone showed up many times. The read terminates 3 residues ahead of where the CDR3 ends, so the germline J gene completes it. The chain carries TRBV20-1 and TRBJ1-2; 8 bases fit TRBD1. From germline, CDR1 is DFQATT and CDR2 SNEGSKA (reference sequence). The CDR3 extends over 14 amino acids. The sequenced part of the CDR3 DNA is TGCAGTGCTAGAGATTACAGGGGGGGTCTCGGC. Translating it yields CSARDYRGGLG. The whole CDR3 sequence reads CSARDYRGGLGYTF.

This clone was seen a handful of times. The read ends 3 residues before the CDR3 terminus; that terminus is restored from the germline J gene. The chain recombines TRBV30 with TRBJ1-2; D is unclear. Germline lookup yields CDR1 GTSNPN and CDR2 SVGIG (reference sequence). This CDR3 comprises 15 residues. CDR3 DNA (partial): TGTGCCTGGAGTTCCCCTCGCATTATGTCCTACGAC. Its translation: CAWSSPRIMSYD. The CDR3 in its entirety is CAWSSPRIMSYDYTF.

Ten or more counts support this clone. The read terminates 3 residues before the CDR3 end, so the remaining end is supplied by the germline J gene. This chain uses TRBV29-1 with TRBJ2-4, with TRBD1 matching 9 bases. The CDR3 has 15 residues. Germline V gene lookup returns CDR1 SQVTM and CDR2 ANQGSEA. Unmatched junction bases numbered 7, after V lost 0 bases and J lost 7 bases. CDR3 in amino acids: CSVEDRTGARNIQYF. CDR3 bases read: TGCAGCGTTGAAGACCGGACAGGGGCGAGGAACATT.

In this sample, this clone turned up many times. The read terminates 3 residues before the CDR3 end, so the remaining end is supplied by the germline J gene. This sequence joins TRBV12-3 or TRBV12-4 and TRBJ1-4; unclear D gene. V lost 5 bases, J lost 8 bases, and 15 bases lay in between. CDR3 length: 14 residues. The CDR3 DNA, read in part, is TGTGCCAGCAGTCCTTTTATAGGGTGGGAAAAA. Protein: CASSPFIGWEK. From start to end, the CDR3 is CASSPFIGWEKLFF.

To note about this clone: Sequencing ends 3 residues short of the CDR3 end; the germline J gene provides the rest. The chain joins TRBV7-9 to TRBJ2-1, with 7 bases fitting TRBD1. Germline assignment: CDR1 SEHNR and CDR2 FQNEAQ (reference sequence). The CDR3 extends over 14 amino acids. Germline trimming cut 6 bases from V and 9 bases from J; bases unmatched to any gene: 11. CDR3 DNA, as far as it was read: TGTGCCAGCAGGAGAGGGGGCTCAGGGAGTGAG. Encoded protein: CASRRGGSGSE. The whole CDR3 reads CASRRGGSGSEQFF.

The sample holds a few counts of this clone. The CDR3 goes on 3 residues after the read ends, and that part is filled in from the germline J gene. This sequence joins TRBV7-3 and TRBJ1-1; 8 nucleotides line up with TRBD1. Germline CDR1 is SGHTA and CDR2 is FQGTGA. Trimming cost V 4 bases and J 6 bases; bases outside gene matches: 7. The CDR3 totals 14 residues. The CDR3 DNA, read in part, is TGTGCCAGCAGCTCCACAGGGGGTTTAGCTGAA. This codes for CASSSTGGLAE. The entire CDR3 reads CASSSTGGLAEAFF.

This clone was seen ten or more times. Read coverage stops 3 residues before the CDR3 terminus; the germline J gene supplies the remainder. The gene calls are TRBV4-2 and TRBJ1-5, with D possibly TRBD1 on 6 matching bases. CDR1 and CDR2 (germline): LGHNA, YNFKEQ. This CDR3 is 17 amino acids long. V was trimmed by 4 bases and J by 3 bases, leaving 19 bases between them. CDR3 loop: CASSRPEGGLSNQPQHF. CDR3 DNA (partial): TGTGCCAGCAGCCGCCCGGAAGGGGGTCTATCCAATCAGCCC.

This clone came up many times. CDR3 loop: CASSSDTFNEKLFF. The part of the CDR3 DNA that was read is TGTGCCAGCAGTTCGGACACATTCAATGAAAAA. The genes are TRBV7-9 and TRBJ1-4, with D perhaps matching TRBD1 (5 bases). The CDR3 end falls 3 residues outside the read, so it is completed with the germline J gene. Trimming shortened V by 6 bases and J by 5 bases, and 13 bases separated the two germline ends. This CDR3 contains 14 residues. Germline CDR1 SEHNR, CDR2 FQNEAQ (reference sequence).

This clone occurred many times. The CDR3 is cut off 3 residues early in the read; its end comes from the germline J gene. The chain employs TRBV19 and TRBJ2-7; 9 nucleotides agree with TRBD2. V lost 5 bases and J lost 6; bases outside the gene matches: 17. Germline values: CDR1 LNHDA, CDR2 SQIVND (reference sequence). The CDR3 has 17 residues. The CDR3 bases that were read are TGTGCCAGTAGTGGGTCCCCTACTAGCGGGCATAATCGCGAG. It specifies CASSGSPTSGHNRE. The complete CDR3 reads CASSGSPTSGHNREQYF. Complete variable domain (other parts from reference TRBV19 and TRBJ2-7): DGGITQSPKYLFRKEGQNVTLSCEQNLNHDAMYWYRQDPGQGLRLIYYSQIVNDFQKGDIAEGYSVSREKKESFPLTVTSAQKNPTAFYLCASSGSPTSGHNREQYFGPGTRLTVT.